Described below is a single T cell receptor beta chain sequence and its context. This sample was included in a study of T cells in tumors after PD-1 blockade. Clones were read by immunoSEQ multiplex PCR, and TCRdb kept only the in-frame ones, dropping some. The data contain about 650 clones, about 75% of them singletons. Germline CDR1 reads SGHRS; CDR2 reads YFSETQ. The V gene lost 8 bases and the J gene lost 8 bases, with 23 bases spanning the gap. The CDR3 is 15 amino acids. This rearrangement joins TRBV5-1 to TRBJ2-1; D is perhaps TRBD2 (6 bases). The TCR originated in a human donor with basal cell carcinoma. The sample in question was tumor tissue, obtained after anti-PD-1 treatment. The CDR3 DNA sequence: TGCGCCAGTGCTCCACAAGCGGGTCTATCTTATGAGCAGTTCTTC. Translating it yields CASAPQAGLSYEQFF.